The entry below gives a single TCR beta chain sequence along with its context. Its antigen is not yet known. No much larger clonotype is one base removed from it; base qualities were not supplied. The CDR3 regions of human TCRbeta chains were analyzed by immunosequencing. Per the original workflow: TCRs in the repertoires were compared against a reference library of SARS-CoV-2-specific TCRs that had been generated with the MIRA antigen-specificity platform. Breadth was defined as the fraction of unique TCRs that were SARS-CoV-2-associated. Depth was defined as the fraction of total T cells that were SARS-CoV-2-associated. Using the MIRA data, each spike-specific TCR was mapped to the spike region that the TCR reacts to and placed in a CD4 or CD8 class. Log10-transformed breadth and depth values were compared by one-way ANOVA with Sidak's multiple comparisons tests. The clones in this table, taken by TCRdb from immuneACCESS, are in-frame only. Not every clone is retained; where verified, under half of the shortfall comes from an unresolved V gene, and the cause of the rest is unknown. For V, J and clone size, that table is used; D and trimming come from the DNA. The sample table records about 130,000 clones; over 70% of these occur just once. The ten largest clones take up around 6% of the sample.

The data stem from a study of T cell responses to AZD1222 COVID-19 vaccine (dated by TCRdb to the early 2020s). Background on the whole study: AZD1222 recipients given second doses at about 4 weeks or at about 12 weeks were pooled, since spike-specific TCR depth and breadth were not found to differ between the two schedules. A total of over 230 trial participants underwent TCR sequencing, of whom about 210 received two doses of AZD1222 and 26 received two doses of the MenACWY control vaccine. Trial participants were enrolled by age into subgroups of 18-55, 56-69 and 70-plus years, and about 150, 27 and 61 TCR-sequenced participants, respectively, were included in these subgroups. Broader findings and caveats from the paper: Because no day 14 peak-response samples were available, the repertoires could be characterized only after the peak T cell response. Conclusions about previously exposed vaccinees were limited because only six or seven AZD1222 recipients were SARS-CoV-2 seropositive at baseline. Nearly half of unique spike-specific TCRs reportedly recognized epitopes outside regions mutated in the B.1.351 and B.1.1.7 variants. Participants were mostly white British and included more females than males, and it was suggested by the authors that clonal diversity may have been underestimated. The whole spike protein was spanned by vaccine-associated CD4 TCRs, and dominant responses were seen in regions 160-218 and 743-854. In the small 56-69-year group, the increase in depth fell short of significance, most likely because of low power. Spike-specific TCR breadth and depth rose significantly after two AZD1222 doses compared with day 0 and with MenACWY recipients.

At the junction V is shortened by 6 bases and J by 3 bases, with 14 bases in between. The CDR3, cysteine through phenylalanine, is 14 amino acids long. Kept here is only the CDR3 DNA, which spans 42 bases and is read in frame from base 1. CDR1 and CDR2, looked up from the germline V gene (reference sequence), are LNHDA and SQIVND. The time point label for this specimen denotes: baseline before first vaccination. Vaccinee samples were obtained from the UK trials COV001 and COV002, which included a single-blind randomized controlled phase 2/3 trial of AZD1222 (ChAdOx1 nCoV-19) in healthy adults. For TCRbeta chain sequencing, PBMC samples from trial participants were taken at day 0 and at day 28 after the second dose.

In this chain, TRBV19 is recombined with TRBJ1-2; the best D guess is TRBD1, with 5 bases matching. The material was peripheral blood, obtained on day 0 of AZD1222 vaccination. The source of this sequence is an adult in good health. DNA sequence: TGTGCCAGTAGGAGGGGCTCGGAGTACTATGGCTACACCTTC. Protein translation: CASRRGSEYYGYTF.